These 16 T cell receptor beta chains originate from one sample sequenced in a study of blood T cell repertoires in COVID-19. Assay used: immunoSEQ multiplex PCR; TCRdb lists only in-frame clones, some missing. The sample has around 300,000 clones; 91% are singletons. The sequencing input was peripheral blood. The source is a woman aged 30 to 39 with COVID-19, enrolled during active disease.

This clone was counted once. CDR3 amino acids: CASSPDSEETQYF. In nucleotides, the CDR3 is TGTGCCAGTAGTCCCGACTCCGAAGAGACCCAGTACTTC. J is TRBJ2-5 and V is TRBV19, with D uncertain. The V gene's germline CDR1 is LNHDA and CDR2 SQIVND (reference sequence). V lost 5 bases and J lost 3, with 10 bases in between. The CDR3 consists of 13 residues.

The chain carries TRBV7-9 and TRBJ2-3; TRBD1 might be the D (6 bases). Germline V gives CDR1 SEHNR, CDR2 FQNEAQ (reference sequence). Between the trimmed V and J ends, which lost 1 base and 13 bases, there was a span of 18 bases. The CDR3 is 14 amino acids. Here the CDR3 DNA reads TGTGCCAGCAGCTTAGTGGGGGCACCCGTTGTCGAGTATTTT. Its protein product is CASSLVGAPVVEYF. The full variable domain, its missing parts supplied by reference TRBV7-9 and TRBJ2-3, is DTGVSQNPRHKITKRGQNVTFRCDPISEHNRLYWYRQTLGQGPEFLTYFQNEAQLEKSRLLSDRFSAERPKGSFSTLEIQRTEQGDSAMYLCASSLVGAPVVEYFGPGTRLTVL.

This sequence joins TRBV3-1 (or the pseudogene TRBV3-2) and TRBJ1-5, with D perhaps matching TRBD1 (6 bases). The CDR3 runs to 14 residues. V was clipped by 5 bases and J by 2 bases, with 10 bases between them. Per the germline V gene, CDR1 is LGHDT and CDR2 is YNNKEL (reference sequence). The CDR3, as DNA: TGTGCCAGCAGCTTTAGACAGGGCAATCAGCCCCAGCATTTT. Protein sequence: CASSFRQGNQPQHF.

This clone was picked up one time. The CDR3 region is CASSVTGQGLEEQYF. Here the CDR3 DNA reads TGTGCCAGCAGCGTGACGGGACAGGGTCTAGAAGAGCAGTACTTC. The V call is TRBV7-3, the J call TRBJ2-7; 9 bases line up with TRBD1. Germline V CDR1 and CDR2: SGHTA, FQGTGA. CDR3 length: 15 residues. With 5 bases clipped from V and 7 bases from J, the junction kept 12 bases outside the gene matches.

The chain carries TRBV4-2 and TRBJ1-4; D unclear. This CDR3 is built from 18 residues. Germline-derived CDR1 and CDR2 are LGHNA and YNFKEQ. The V gene lost 0 bases and the J gene lost 1 base, with 15 bases spanning the gap. CDR3 sequence reads: CASSQDLGGEKTNEKLFF. The CDR3 DNA reads TGTGCCAGCAGCCAAGACCTGGGTGGAGAGAAAACTAATGAAAAACTGTTTTTT.

The gene calls are TRBV7-6 and TRBJ1-1; TRBD1 matches at 7 bases. Germline assignment: CDR1 SGHVS and CDR2 FNYEAQ. The V gene end was trimmed by 1 base and the J gene end by 4 bases; junction bases not matched to a gene: 12. The CDR3 has 17 residues. The CDR3 DNA follows: TGTGCCAGCAGCTTAGGGGGAAGAGGGGACAGAGGCACTGAAGCTTTCTTT. This codes for CASSLGGRGDRGTEAFF.

The chain has TRBV29-1 and TRBJ1-1; D call uncertain. V lost 4 bases, J lost 5 bases, and 11 bases lay in between. Germline V gene sequence: CDR1 SQVTM, CDR2 ANQGSEA. The CDR3 is 12 amino acids. This CDR3 is CSVGITSTEAFF. In DNA, the CDR3 is TGCAGCGTTGGTATAACTAGTACTGAAGCTTTCTTT.

The chain links TRBV28 to TRBJ1-4; 8 nucleotides agree with TRBD1. J was trimmed by 6 bases and V by 4 bases; bases with no gene match: 7. Germline V CDR1 and CDR2: MDHEN, SYDVKM. CDR3 length equals 15 residues. CDR3 sequence (DNA): TGTGCCAGCAGTTCGACAGGGGCCGACGATGAAAAACTGTTTTTT. It yields the protein CASSSTGADDEKLFF. Based on the CDR3 plus reference TRBV28 and TRBJ1-4, the full variable domain is DVKVTQSSRYLVKRTGEKVFLECVQDMDHENMFWYRQDPGLGLRLIYFSYDVKMKEKGDIPEGYSVSREKKERFSLILESASTNQTSMYLCASSSTGADDEKLFFGSGTQLSVL.

The chain employs TRBV5-6 and TRBJ2-1; D may be TRBD2 (7 bases). Germline V gives CDR1 SGHDT, CDR2 YYEEEE. The V end was cut by 0 bases, the J end by 2 bases, with 9 bases between. The CDR3 covers 15 residues. The CDR3 DNA is TGTGCCAGCAGCTTGGCGGGGGGCGCCTACAATGAGCAGTTCTTC. It encodes CASSLAGGAYNEQFF.

CDR3 region: CASSARDNEKLFF. The CDR3 DNA is TGTGCCAGCTCAGCCCGGGACAACGAAAAACTGTTTTTT. This chain links TRBV18 with TRBJ1-4, with D possibly TRBD1 on 6 matching bases. Germline V gene lookup returns CDR1 KGHSH and CDR2 LQKENI. V was cut by 5 bases and J by 8 bases, with 12 bases left in between. The CDR3 covers 13 residues.

Only one count was recorded for this clone. The chain uses TRBV5-4 and TRBJ2-2, with 8 bases lining up with TRBD2. The CDR3 extends over 15 amino acids. V dropped 4 bases and J dropped 5; count of bases not matched to a gene: 7. Germline V gene lookup returns CDR1 SGHNT and CDR2 YYREEE (reference sequence). This CDR3 is CASSREGGFTGELFF. For the CDR3, the DNA is TGTGCCAGCAGCCGGGAGGGCGGTTTTACCGGGGAGCTGTTTTTT. Full variable domain (remainder filled in from reference TRBV5-4 and TRBJ2-2): ETGVTQSPTHLIKTRGQQVTLRCSSQSGHNTVSWYQQALGQGPQFIFQYYREEENGRGNFPPRFSGLQFPNYSSELNVNALELDDSALYLCASSREGGFTGELFFGEGSRLTVL.

The rearrangement joins TRBV29-1 to TRBJ1-2; TRBD1 agrees at 7 bases. Germline CDR1 is SQVTM and CDR2 is ANQGSEA. This CDR3 comprises 14 residues. V lost 5 bases to trimming and J lost 2 bases; unmatched junction nucleotides: 8. This CDR3 is CSVQRGRGNYGYTF. The CDR3 DNA reads TGCAGCGTTCAGAGGGGCAGGGGGAACTATGGCTACACCTTC.

This chain joins TRBV3-1 (or the pseudogene TRBV3-2) and TRBJ2-7, with D possibly matching TRBD2 (5 bases). Trimming took 0 bases from V and 2 from J, leaving 11 bases between them. The CDR3 length is 15 residues. Looked up from germline, CDR1 is LGHDT and CDR2 is YNNKEL (reference sequence). CDR3 in amino acids: CASSQDLAATYEQYF. As DNA, the CDR3 is TGTGCCAGCAGCCAAGATCTAGCCGCGACCTACGAGCAGTACTTC.

The chain employs TRBV5-1 and TRBJ2-7, with TRBD1 matching 9 bases. The CDR3 is 14 amino acids. Germline-derived CDR1 and CDR2 are SGHRS and YFSETQ. V was clipped by 7 bases and J by 0 bases; unmatched bases: 5. CDR3 in amino acids: CASSRDRDSYEQYF. In DNA, the CDR3 is TGCGCCAGCTCCCGGGACAGGGACTCCTACGAGCAGTACTTC.

V gene TRBV28 combines with J gene TRBJ2-1, with a possible D match to TRBD2 (6 bases). V lost 1 base and J lost 6, with 16 bases in between. Germline CDR1 is MDHEN and CDR2 is SYDVKM. CDR3 length: 16 amino acids. The CDR3 nucleotides are TGTGCCAGCAGTTTATTAGTCGGGAGTCGGGGCAATGAGCAGTTCTTC. It is translated as CASSLLVGSRGNEQFF.

The V gene is TRBV19, the J gene TRBJ1-2; 7 bases align to TRBD1. The CDR3 is 14 amino acids. Germline lookup yields CDR1 LNHDA and CDR2 SQIVND (reference sequence). Losses at the gene ends were 7 bases for V and 4 bases for J; bases not matched to a gene: 9. The DNA for the CDR3 is TGTGCCAGTACCCCGGGACAGATCCCCTATGGCTACACCTTC. Protein sequence: CASTPGQIPYGYTF.